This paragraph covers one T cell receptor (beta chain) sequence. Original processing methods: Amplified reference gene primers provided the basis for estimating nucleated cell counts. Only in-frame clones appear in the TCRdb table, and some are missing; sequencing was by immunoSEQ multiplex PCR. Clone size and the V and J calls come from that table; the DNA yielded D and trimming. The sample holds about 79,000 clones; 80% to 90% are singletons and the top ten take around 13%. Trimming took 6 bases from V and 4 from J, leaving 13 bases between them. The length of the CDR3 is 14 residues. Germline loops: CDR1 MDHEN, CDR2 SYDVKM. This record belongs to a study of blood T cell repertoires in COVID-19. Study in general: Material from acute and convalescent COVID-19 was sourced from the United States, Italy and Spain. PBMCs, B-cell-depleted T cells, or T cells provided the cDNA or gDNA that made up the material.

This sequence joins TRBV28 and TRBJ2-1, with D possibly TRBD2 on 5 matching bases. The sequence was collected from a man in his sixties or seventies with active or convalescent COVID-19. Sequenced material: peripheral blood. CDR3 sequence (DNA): TGTGCCAGCAGCGAGGGCGACGGATACAATGAGCAGTTCTTC. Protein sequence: CASSEGDGYNEQFF.